The rows below give T cell receptor beta chains drawn from one sample of a study of T cells in localized non-small cell lung cancer. Libraries were prepared by immunoSEQ multiplex PCR; TCRdb keeps only in-frame clonotypes and omits some of them. The sample records 50,000 to 70,000 clones, roughly 79% being singletons. The material was PBMCs, obtained before any cancer treatment. The receptors originated from a man aged 35 to 69 with stage II lung adenocarcinoma. Each CDR3 is given with its conserved first and last residue. The order of the fields is D gene, V gene, J gene, clone size, CDR3 protein, CDR3 DNA. The D gene is left open where the match is weak. The size of a clone is reported for some rows only, either as once, few or many, or as a class for expanded clones.

D gene: -; V gene: TRBV5-5; J gene: TRBJ2-7; clone size: once; CDR3 protein: CASSHSYEQYF; CDR3 DNA: TGTGCCAGCAGCCACTCCTACGAGCAGTACTTC
D gene: TRBD1; V gene: TRBV5-6; J gene: TRBJ2-2; clone size: -; CDR3 protein: CASSKTTGAALGELFF; CDR3 DNA: TGTGCCAGCAGCAAAACGACAGGGGCTGCATTAGGGGAGCTGTTTTTT
D gene: -; V gene: TRBV7-3; J gene: TRBJ2-1; clone size: -; CDR3 protein: CALGPSVINNEQFF; CDR3 DNA: TGTGCCCTGGGCCCTAGCGTGATCAACAATGAGCAGTTCTTC
D gene: -; V gene: TRBV2; J gene: TRBJ1-1; clone size: -; CDR3 protein: CASSEGGFLTEAFF; CDR3 DNA: TGTGCCAGCAGTGAGGGGGGATTCCTCACTGAAGCTTTCTTT
D gene: TRBD2; V gene: TRBV11-2; J gene: TRBJ2-1; clone size: -; CDR3 protein: CASSLVREAYNEQFF; CDR3 DNA: TGTGCCAGCAGCTTAGTGCGGGAGGCATACAATGAGCAGTTCTTC
D gene: -; V gene: TRBV29-1; J gene: TRBJ2-1; clone size: -; CDR3 protein: CSVGDVNNEQFF; CDR3 DNA: TGCAGCGTTGGGGACGTTAACAATGAGCAGTTCTTC
D gene: TRBD1; V gene: TRBV11-3; J gene: TRBJ2-1; clone size: -; CDR3 protein: CASSTEGQGSYNEQFF; CDR3 DNA: TGTGCCAGCAGCACCGAAGGACAGGGGTCCTACAATGAGCAGTTCTTC
D gene: TRBD2; V gene: TRBV7-9; J gene: TRBJ2-7; clone size: -; CDR3 protein: CASSLAQTSGRSFYEQYF; CDR3 DNA: TGTGCCAGCAGCTTAGCGCAAACTAGCGGGAGAAGTTTTTACGAGCAGTACTTC
D gene: TRBD1; V gene: TRBV7-2; J gene: TRBJ2-1; clone size: -; CDR3 protein: CASSRQGAEQFF; CDR3 DNA: TGTGCCAGCAGCCGACAGGGGGCTGAGCAGTTCTTC
D gene: -; V gene: TRBV6-5; J gene: TRBJ2-2; clone size: -; CDR3 protein: CASSYSRHTGELFF; CDR3 DNA: TGTGCCAGCAGTTACAGCAGGCACACCGGGGAGCTGTTTTTT
D gene: -; V gene: TRBV1; J gene: TRBJ1-3; clone size: -; CDR3 protein: CTSRTRDGNTIYF; CDR3 DNA: TGCACCAGCAGAACCAGGGACGGAAACACCATATATTTT
D gene: -; V gene: TRBV15; J gene: TRBJ2-7; clone size: -; CDR3 protein: CATSREGLTYEQYF; CDR3 DNA: TGTGCCACCAGCAGAGAAGGCCTAACTTACGAGCAGTACTTC
D gene: -; V gene: TRBV9; J gene: TRBJ2-2; clone size: -; CDR3 protein: CASSGGRSTGELFF; CDR3 DNA: TGTGCCAGCAGCGGGGGACGGTCCACCGGGGAGCTGTTTTTT
D gene: -; V gene: TRBV14; J gene: TRBJ2-7; clone size: -; CDR3 protein: CASSPGLTYEQYF; CDR3 DNA: TGTGCCAGCAGCCCGGGGTTAACCTACGAGCAGTACTTC
D gene: -; V gene: TRBV7-6; J gene: TRBJ1-3; clone size: -; CDR3 protein: CASSLAPSFLGGNTIYF; CDR3 DNA: TGTGCCAGCAGCTTAGCTCCGTCTTTCCTGGGAGGAAACACCATATATTTT
D gene: -; V gene: TRBV7-3; J gene: TRBJ2-3; clone size: few; CDR3 protein: CASSLAATDTQYF; CDR3 DNA: TGTGCCAGCAGCTTAGCGGCCACAGATACGCAGTATTTT
D gene: -; V gene: TRBV2; J gene: TRBJ2-7; clone size: medium-sized; CDR3 protein: CASSETSASYEQYF; CDR3 DNA: TGTGCCAGCAGTGAGACGTCGGCCTCCTACGAGCAGTACTTC
D gene: TRBD1; V gene: TRBV10-3; J gene: TRBJ1-2; clone size: -; CDR3 protein: CAISESGQGKKNGYTF; CDR3 DNA: TGTGCCATCAGTGAGTCGGGACAGGGGAAAAAGAATGGCTACACCTTC
D gene: TRBD2; V gene: TRBV5-1; J gene: TRBJ2-2; clone size: -; CDR3 protein: CASSVSGSYTGELFF; CDR3 DNA: TGCGCCAGCAGCGTTAGCGGGTCCTACACCGGGGAGCTGTTTTTT
D gene: TRBD1; V gene: TRBV4-3; J gene: TRBJ1-2; clone size: -; CDR3 protein: CASSQVKGGNYGYTF; CDR3 DNA: TGCGCCAGCAGCCAAGTCAAAGGGGGCAACTATGGCTACACCTTC
D gene: TRBD1; V gene: TRBV4-2; J gene: TRBJ2-3; clone size: once; CDR3 protein: CASSRAGTGPTDTQYF; CDR3 DNA: TGTGCCAGCAGCCGAGCCGGGACAGGGCCCACAGATACGCAGTATTTT
D gene: TRBD1; V gene: TRBV11-1; J gene: TRBJ1-1; clone size: few; CDR3 protein: CASSQTGFVEFTEAFF; CDR3 DNA: TGTGCCAGCAGCCAGACAGGGTTTGTGGAGTTCACTGAAGCTTTCTTT
D gene: TRBD2; V gene: TRBV18; J gene: TRBJ2-1; clone size: -; CDR3 protein: CASSPMVAGGNNEQFF; CDR3 DNA: TGTGCCAGCTCACCAATGGTAGCGGGAGGAAACAATGAGCAGTTCTTC
D gene: -; V gene: TRBV5-1; J gene: TRBJ1-2; clone size: -; CDR3 protein: CASSFSDSNYGYTF; CDR3 DNA: TGCGCCAGCAGCTTTTCCGACAGTAACTATGGCTACACCTTC
D gene: TRBD2; V gene: TRBV19; J gene: TRBJ2-1; clone size: once; CDR3 protein: CASSIAGLAGDEQFF; CDR3 DNA: TGTGCCAGTAGTATCGCCGGACTAGCGGGCGATGAGCAGTTCTTC
D gene: -; V gene: TRBV29-1; J gene: TRBJ2-7; clone size: -; CDR3 protein: CSVVGLSSSYEQYF; CDR3 DNA: TGCAGCGTTGTTGGCTTATCGTCCTCCTACGAGCAGTACTTC
D gene: TRBD2; V gene: TRBV5-1; J gene: TRBJ2-5; clone size: -; CDR3 protein: CASGAGEEGETQYF; CDR3 DNA: TGCGCCAGTGGAGCGGGAGAGGAGGGTGAGACCCAGTACTTC
D gene: -; V gene: TRBV18; J gene: TRBJ2-7; clone size: -; CDR3 protein: CASSPTAGPSYEQYF; CDR3 DNA: TGTGCCAGCTCACCAACGGCGGGGCCCTCCTACGAGCAGTACTTC
D gene: -; V gene: TRBV9; J gene: TRBJ2-5; clone size: -; CDR3 protein: CASSVGGPETQYF; CDR3 DNA: TGTGCCAGCAGCGTAGGCGGGCCAGAGACCCAGTACTTC
D gene: TRBD2; V gene: TRBV28; J gene: TRBJ2-4; clone size: once; CDR3 protein: CASSRRGLLAGIAKNIQYF; CDR3 DNA: TGTGCCAGCAGTCGCAGGGGCTTACTAGCGGGGATAGCCAAAAACATTCAGTACTTC
D gene: -; V gene: TRBV7-9; J gene: TRBJ1-2; clone size: once; CDR3 protein: CASSLEGSRGLYGYTF; CDR3 DNA: TGTGCCAGCAGCTTAGAGGGGTCAAGGGGCCTCTATGGCTACACCTTC
D gene: -; V gene: TRBV29-1; J gene: TRBJ1-3; clone size: -; CDR3 protein: CSVEVTTKSGNTIYF; CDR3 DNA: TGCAGCGTTGAAGTAACCACCAAAAGTGGAAACACCATATATTTT
D gene: TRBD1; V gene: TRBV6-1; J gene: TRBJ1-2; clone size: -; CDR3 protein: CASRVTGVYGYTF; CDR3 DNA: TGTGCCAGCAGAGTAACAGGGGTTTATGGCTACACCTTC
D gene: -; V gene: TRBV4-3; J gene: TRBJ1-1; clone size: -; CDR3 protein: CASSNQVNTEAFF; CDR3 DNA: TGCGCCAGCAGCAACCAGGTTAACACTGAAGCTTTCTTT
D gene: TRBD1; V gene: TRBV19; J gene: TRBJ2-5; clone size: -; CDR3 protein: CASSPRQGNGETQYF; CDR3 DNA: TGTGCCAGTAGTCCTCGACAGGGGAATGGCGAGACCCAGTACTTC
D gene: TRBD1; V gene: TRBV29-1; J gene: TRBJ1-4; clone size: -; CDR3 protein: CSADGAGGTSNEKLFF; CDR3 DNA: TGCAGCGCCGACGGGGCAGGGGGCACTTCTAATGAAAAACTGTTTTTT
D gene: -; V gene: TRBV4-2; J gene: TRBJ2-3; clone size: -; CDR3 protein: CASSPLGGTDTQYF; CDR3 DNA: TGTGCCAGCAGCCCCCTTGGCGGGACCGATACGCAGTATTTT
D gene: TRBD2; V gene: TRBV19; J gene: TRBJ2-3; clone size: -; CDR3 protein: CASSLNNLRGTSGRTDTQYF; CDR3 DNA: TGTGCCAGTAGTCTGAACAACCTCCGTGGGACTAGCGGCCGCACAGATACGCAGTATTTT
D gene: -; V gene: TRBV23-1; J gene: TRBJ2-7; clone size: -; CDR3 protein: CASSLYPDHLGPTAGSYEQYF; CDR3 DNA: TGCGCCAGCAGCCTCTATCCAGATCACTTGGGACCCACCGCGGGCTCCTACGAGCAGTACTTC
D gene: -; V gene: TRBV6-1; J gene: TRBJ1-1; clone size: medium-sized; CDR3 protein: CASSEAPRNTEAFF; CDR3 DNA: TGTGCCAGCAGTGAAGCACCAAGGAACACTGAAGCTTTCTTT
D gene: -; V gene: TRBV6-1; J gene: TRBJ1-1; clone size: -; CDR3 protein: CASSEKGRGTEAFF; CDR3 DNA: TGTGCCAGCAGTGAAAAGGGCAGGGGTACTGAAGCTTTCTTT
D gene: TRBD1; V gene: TRBV19; J gene: TRBJ2-3; clone size: -; CDR3 protein: CASSISHRGRRSPQYF; CDR3 DNA: TGTGCCAGTAGCATCTCTCACAGGGGGCGCAGGTCTCCGCAGTATTTT
D gene: -; V gene: TRBV11-3; J gene: TRBJ2-1; clone size: few; CDR3 protein: CASSLEGVGTRNEQFF; CDR3 DNA: TGTGCCAGCAGCTTAGAAGGGGTCGGGACTCGGAATGAGCAGTTCTTC
D gene: -; V gene: TRBV21-1; J gene: TRBJ1-2; clone size: -; CDR3 protein: CASSIGLNYGYTF; CDR3 DNA: TGTGCCAGCAGCATAGGCTTAAACTATGGCTACACCTTC
D gene: -; V gene: TRBV18; J gene: TRBJ1-1; clone size: many; CDR3 protein: CASSPPGGTEAFF; CDR3 DNA: TGTGCCAGCTCACCACCGGGAGGCACTGAAGCTTTCTTT
D gene: TRBD1; V gene: TRBV18; J gene: TRBJ2-3; clone size: -; CDR3 protein: CASSPRDSQFTDTQYF; CDR3 DNA: TGTGCCAGCTCACCCCGGGACAGCCAATTCACAGATACGCAGTATTTT
D gene: TRBD2; V gene: TRBV19; J gene: TRBJ2-7; clone size: -; CDR3 protein: CASSQLAEAYEQYF; CDR3 DNA: TGTGCCAGTAGTCAACTAGCGGAGGCTTACGAGCAGTACTTC
D gene: -; V gene: TRBV7-6; J gene: TRBJ1-1; clone size: -; CDR3 protein: CASSLVGNTEAFF; CDR3 DNA: TGTGCCAGCAGCTTAGTAGGGAACACTGAAGCTTTCTTT
D gene: -; V gene: TRBV7-9; J gene: TRBJ1-4; clone size: -; CDR3 protein: CASSSDTTNEKLFF; CDR3 DNA: TGTGCCAGCAGCTCGGACACAACTAATGAAAAACTGTTTTTT
D gene: TRBD2; V gene: TRBV2; J gene: TRBJ2-7; clone size: -; CDR3 protein: CASSERTSGTDEQYF; CDR3 DNA: TGTGCCAGCAGTGAAAGGACTAGCGGGACGGACGAGCAGTACTTC
D gene: TRBD1; V gene: TRBV4-3; J gene: TRBJ1-2; clone size: -; CDR3 protein: CASSQGDRGSSGYTF; CDR3 DNA: TGCGCCAGCAGCCAAGGGGACAGGGGGTCTAGCGGCTACACCTTC
D gene: -; V gene: TRBV19; J gene: TRBJ2-2; clone size: -; CDR3 protein: CASSIYGFNTGELFF; CDR3 DNA: TGTGCCAGTAGTATCTACGGATTTAACACCGGGGAGCTGTTTTTT
D gene: -; V gene: TRBV27; J gene: TRBJ1-1; clone size: -; CDR3 protein: CASSLLGGEAFF; CDR3 DNA: TGTGCCAGCAGTTTACTGGGGGGCGAAGCTTTCTTT